Listed here are 4 T cell receptor beta chains from one sample, sequenced in a study of T-cell reconstitution after alpha-beta-depleted transplantation in children. Unique molecular identifiers were used in preparing the TCRbeta library. TCRdb itself ran the PCR reads through MiXCR, one entry per CDR3 protein. The sample yields hundreds of thousands of distinct CDR3 sequences, 10% to 15% seen once. Sequenced material: PBMCs, mostly from graft donor cells, taken 360 days after TCRalphabeta/CD19-depleted stem cell transplant. All receptors come from a male patient aged 10 to 17 who had a stem cell transplant for acute myeloid leukemia, so the T cells may come from the graft donor.

The V call is TRBV10-3, the J call TRBJ2-1; TRBD1 agrees at 11 bases. The ends lost 2 bases at V and 5 bases at J; junction bases unmatched: 11. CDR3 length equals 18 residues. Germline CDR1 and CDR2: ENHRY and SYGVKD. CDR3 sequence reads: CAISEDFFGQGADNEQFF. The CDR3 DNA reads as TGTGCCATCAGTGAGGACTTTTTCGGACAGGGGGCGGACAATGAGCAGTTCTTC.

This clonotype was recorded a few times. Because the CDR3 is missing its conserved closing phenylalanine or tryptophan, this is likely a read error. The limits of the CDR3 on the DNA are not certain, so only TCRdb's listed CDR3 is given. J is TRBJ2-3 and V is TRBV29-1. Termini included, the CDR3 measures 9 amino acids. Germline CDR1 and CDR2: SQVTM and ANQGSEA. CDR3 sequence reads: CSVDSPMLI.

The CDR3, as DNA: TGTGCCAGCAGCTTAGGAATTGACCCTAGCGCATCCGGGGAGCTGTTTTTT. As protein: CASSLGIDPSASGELFF. V gene TRBV28 combines with J gene TRBJ2-2; a possible D gene is TRBD2 (6 bases). Per the germline V gene, CDR1 is MDHEN and CDR2 is SYDVKM. Between the trimmed V and J ends, which lost 6 bases and 6 bases, there was a span of 23 bases. This CDR3 is built from 17 residues.

This clonotype was picked up a small number of times. The V and J genes are TRBV9 and TRBJ2-2; D not resolved. Trimming cost V 2 bases and J 3 bases, with 8 bases left between them. CDR1 and CDR2 (germline): SGDLS, YYNGEE. The CDR3 consists of 14 residues. For the CDR3, the DNA is TGTGCCAGCAGCGTCCTGCCCCACACCGGGGAGCTGTTTTTT. As protein: CASSVLPHTGELFF.